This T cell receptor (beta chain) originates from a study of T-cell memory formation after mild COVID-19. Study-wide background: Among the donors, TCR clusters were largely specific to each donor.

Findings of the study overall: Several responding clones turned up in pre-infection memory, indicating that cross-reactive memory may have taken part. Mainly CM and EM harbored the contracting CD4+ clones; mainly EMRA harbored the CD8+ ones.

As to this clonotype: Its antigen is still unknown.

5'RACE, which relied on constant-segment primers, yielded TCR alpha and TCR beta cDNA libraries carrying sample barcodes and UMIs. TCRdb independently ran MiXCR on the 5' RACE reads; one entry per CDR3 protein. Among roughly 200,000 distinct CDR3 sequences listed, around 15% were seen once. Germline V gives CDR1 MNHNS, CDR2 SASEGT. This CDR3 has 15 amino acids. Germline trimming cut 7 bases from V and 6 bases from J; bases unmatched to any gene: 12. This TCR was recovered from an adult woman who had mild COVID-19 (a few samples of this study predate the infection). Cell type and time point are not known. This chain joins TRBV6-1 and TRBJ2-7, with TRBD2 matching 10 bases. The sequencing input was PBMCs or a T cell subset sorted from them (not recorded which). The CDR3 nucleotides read TGTGCCAGCACTGTCGAGAGGACTAGCGGTGGCGAGCAGTACTTC. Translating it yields CASTVERTSGGEQYF.